This T cell receptor (beta chain) came from a study of a mutant IDH1 vaccine in newly diagnosed glioma. Study at large: The initiation of vaccination occurred 4-6 weeks after radiotherapy alone, or with temozolomide cycles.

As to time point: week 5, during vaccination. The investigators gave 300 ug of mutant IDH1 20-mer peptide in each vaccine dose, together with topical imiquimod. CDR1 is WNHNN and CDR2 is SYGVQD in the germline V gene (reference sequence). With 4 bases clipped from V and 4 bases from J, the junction kept 0 bases outside the gene matches. This CDR3 has 14 amino acids. TCRdb's table, derived via immunoSEQ multiplex PCR, lists solely in-frame clones and lacks some. The top ten hold 0.56% of the sample, which has tens of thousands of clones, around 90% seen once. As regards this clone: Its antigen is not known.

The chain links TRBV10-1 to TRBJ2-1; TRBD2 aligns across 11 bases. The material sequenced was PBMCs, taken from a glioma patient whose treatment included an IDH1 peptide vaccine. The TCR originated in a woman in her forties or fifties with glioma. Here the CDR3 DNA reads TGCGCCAGCAGTGGACTAGCGGGGTACAATGAGCAGTTCTTC. It is translated as CASSGLAGYNEQFF.